What follows describes a single T cell receptor (beta chain). Its target is unknown. There are 14 residues in the CDR3. Trimming removed 1 base from V and 9 bases from J, with 13 bases in between. Germline V CDR1 and CDR2: LGHNT, FRNRAP. This record belongs to a study of T cell responses to AZD1222 COVID-19 vaccine. Clones were sequenced by immunoSEQ multiplex PCR, and TCRdb holds only the in-frame ones, with some missing. The sample shows some 150,000 clones, roughly 90% of them seen only once. Notes on the study in general: Donors in the cohort were predominantly white British and more often female, and clonal diversity was possibly underestimated.

The TCR sequence derives from an adult in good health. The sequencing here drew on peripheral blood, taken on day 0 of MenACWY control vaccination. The rearrangement joins TRBV12-5 to TRBJ1-5; D might be TRBD1 (6 bases). The CDR3 DNA sequence: TGTGCTAGTGGTTTGGGGCAGGGGTTTCGGCCCCAGCATTTT. This encodes CASGLGQGFRPQHF.